These 13 T cell receptor beta chains share one sample of origin, sequenced in a study of a mutant IDH1 vaccine in newly diagnosed glioma. Assay: immunoSEQ multiplex PCR; the TCRdb copy retains only in-frame clones and omits some. The sample includes around 87,000 clones, approximately 83% of them seen just once. Specified time point: baseline, week 1 (first vaccination visit). Specified treatment: pre-vaccination baseline after standard-of-care therapy. The sample was PBMCs, taken from a glioma patient treated with radiotherapy, temozolomide or both. The receptors come from a woman between 50 and 59 years old with glioma.

V and J are TRBV6-6 and TRBJ2-1, with D maybe TRBD2 (6 bases). The V gene lost 2 bases and the J gene lost 0 bases, with 11 bases spanning the gap. Germline loops: CDR1 MNHNY, CDR2 SVGAGI (reference sequence). The CDR3 spans 16 residues. CDR3 DNA sequence: TGTGCCAGCAGTTACGGGAGGAGGGACTCCTACAATGAGCAGTTCTTC. It yields the protein CASSYGRRDSYNEQFF.

The chain employs TRBV30 and TRBJ1-4; 10 bases map to TRBD1. There are 12 residues in the CDR3. Germline lookup yields CDR1 GTSNPN and CDR2 SVGIG (reference sequence). Trimming took 7 bases from V and 9 from J; bases not matched to a gene: 5. CDR3 nucleotide sequence: TGTGCCTCGACGACAGGGGGCCAAAAACTGTTTTTT. Translation gives CASTTGGQKLFF.

This chain uses TRBV5-1 with TRBJ2-3, with 9 bases fitting TRBD2. The V segment lost 6 bases and the J segment 4 bases; nucleotides outside the gene matches: 6. CDR1 and CDR2 from the germline V gene are SGHRS and YFSETQ. The CDR3 loop spans 14 amino acids. In DNA form, the CDR3 reads TGCGCCAGCACCCCACTAGCGGGCTCAGATACGCAGTATTTT. Translating gives CASTPLAGSDTQYF. Based on the CDR3 plus reference TRBV5-1 and TRBJ2-3, the full variable domain is KAGVTQTPRYLIKTRGQQVTLSCSPISGHRSVSWYQQTPGQGLQFLFEYFSETQRNKGNFPGRFSGRQFSNSRSEMNVSTLELGDSALYLCASTPLAGSDTQYFGPGTRLTVL.

The J gene is TRBJ1-5, the V gene TRBV19; D perhaps matches TRBD1 (5 bases). Trimming took 3 bases from V and 9 from J, leaving 18 bases between them. Germline-derived CDR1 and CDR2 are LNHDA and SQIVND (reference sequence). The CDR3 is made up of 15 amino acids. This CDR3 reads CASSIGQGLITPQHF. CDR3 nucleotides: TGTGCCAGTAGTATTGGGCAGGGACTTATCACGCCCCAGCATTTT.

V gene TRBV11-2 combines with J gene TRBJ2-7, with D possibly matching TRBD2 (5 bases). V lost 5 bases and J lost 2, with 10 bases in between. CDR1 and CDR2 (germline): SGHAT, FQNNGV. The CDR3 runs 13 residues. CDR3 coding DNA: TGTGCCAGCAGCCGACTACTTACCTACGAGCAGTACTTC. Its translation: CASSRLLTYEQYF.

The chain combines TRBV19 with TRBJ1-5, with 8 positions matching TRBD1. The ends lost 2 bases at V and 6 bases at J; junction bases unmatched: 9. The length of the CDR3 is 16 residues. CDR1 LNHDA and CDR2 SQIVND come from the germline V gene (reference sequence). The CDR3 nucleotides read TGTGCCAGTAGTATAAGGTCCCAGGGGGCAGGTCAGCCCCAGCATTTT. Its protein product is CASSIRSQGAGQPQHF.

The chain employs TRBV19 and TRBJ1-5; weak D call: TRBD1 (5 bases). V was cut by 5 bases and J by 6 bases, with 17 bases left in between. The length of the CDR3 is 15 residues. Germline CDR1 is LNHDA and CDR2 is SQIVND (reference sequence). Here the CDR3 DNA reads TGTGCCAGTAGTCGTGGGACCGATGGAGGTCAGCCCCAGCATTTT. Its protein product is CASSRGTDGGQPQHF.

The chain recombines TRBV9 with TRBJ2-5; either TRBD1 or TRBD2 may fit D (6 bases each). Germline CDR1 reads SGDLS; CDR2 reads YYNGEE. This CDR3 contains 15 residues. V dropped 1 base and J dropped 5 bases, with 15 bases sitting between them. CDR3 bases: TGTGCCAGCAGCGTAAATTCGGGGGCGTGGGAGACCCAGTACTTC. The encoded protein is CASSVNSGAWETQYF.

The rearrangement joins TRBV20-1 to TRBJ2-2; no firm D call. Germline CDR1 DFQATT, CDR2 SNEGSKA (reference sequence). The ends were cut back, 6 bases at V and 6 bases at J, with 8 bases in the middle. This CDR3 is built from 11 residues. The CDR3 is CSAPRAGELFF. CDR3 nucleotides: TGCAGTGCCCCTCGGGCCGGGGAGCTGTTTTTT.

The chain couples TRBV7-2 to TRBJ1-1; D is unclear. This CDR3 has 13 amino acids. V was trimmed by 4 bases and J by 0 bases, leaving 6 bases between them. The V gene's germline CDR1 is SGHTA and CDR2 FQGNSA. Written as DNA, the CDR3 is TGTGCCAGCAGCTCGCAAGTGAACACTGAAGCTTTCTTT. Translation: CASSSQVNTEAFF.

The chain couples TRBV5-1 to TRBJ1-6; D uncertain. V lost 0 bases, J lost 8 bases, and 6 bases lay in between. CDR3 size: 13 residues. Germline loops: CDR1 SGHRS, CDR2 YFSETQ. The chain's CDR3 is CASSLGWDSPLHF. DNA for the CDR3: TGCGCCAGCAGCTTGGGTTGGGATTCACCCCTCCACTTT.

The chain recombines TRBV5-4 with TRBJ1-2; D may be TRBD1 (5 bases). This CDR3 is 15 amino acids long. Trimming cost V 4 bases and J 6 bases, with 19 bases left between them. The germline gives CDR1 SGHNT, CDR2 YYREEE (reference sequence). The CDR3 sequence is CASSPRWAGTDGYTF. CDR3 nucleotides: TGTGCCAGCAGCCCTCGCTGGGCAGGGACGGATGGCTACACCTTC.

The chain has TRBV19 and TRBJ2-5; D uncertain. The germline CDR1 and CDR2 sequences are LNHDA and SQIVND (reference sequence). Trimming removed 1 base at V and 1 base at J, with 7 bases between. The length of the CDR3 is 14 residues. The CDR3 region has the DNA TGTGCCAGTAGTATAGTTAGAGGCCAAGAGACCCAGTACTTC. Its protein is CASSIVRGQETQYF.